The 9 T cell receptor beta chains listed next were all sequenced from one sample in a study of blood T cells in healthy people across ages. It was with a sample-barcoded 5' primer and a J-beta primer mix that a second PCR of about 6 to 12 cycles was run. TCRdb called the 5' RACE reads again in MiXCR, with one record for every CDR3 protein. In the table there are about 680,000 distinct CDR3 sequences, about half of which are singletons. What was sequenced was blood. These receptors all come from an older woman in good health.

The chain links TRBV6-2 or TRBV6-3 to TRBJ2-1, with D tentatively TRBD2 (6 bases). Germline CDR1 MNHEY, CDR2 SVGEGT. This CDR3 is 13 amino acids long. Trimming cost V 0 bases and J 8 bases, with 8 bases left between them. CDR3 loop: CASSYSEGYEQFF. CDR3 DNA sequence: TGTGCCAGCAGTTACTCGGAGGGGTATGAGCAGTTCTTC.

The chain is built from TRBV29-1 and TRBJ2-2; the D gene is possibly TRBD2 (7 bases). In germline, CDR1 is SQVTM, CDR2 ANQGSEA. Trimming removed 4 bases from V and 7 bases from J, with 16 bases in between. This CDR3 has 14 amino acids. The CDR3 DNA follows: TGCAGCGTTGGGGAGGGGGGAACCAACGGGGAGCTGTTTTTT. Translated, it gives CSVGEGGTNGELFF.

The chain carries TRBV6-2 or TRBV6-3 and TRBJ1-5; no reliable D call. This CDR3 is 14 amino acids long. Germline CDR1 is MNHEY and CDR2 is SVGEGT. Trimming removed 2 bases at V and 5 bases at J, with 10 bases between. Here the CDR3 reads CASSYTQEDQPQHF. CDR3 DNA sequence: TGTGCCAGCAGTTACACTCAGGAGGATCAGCCCCAGCATTTT.

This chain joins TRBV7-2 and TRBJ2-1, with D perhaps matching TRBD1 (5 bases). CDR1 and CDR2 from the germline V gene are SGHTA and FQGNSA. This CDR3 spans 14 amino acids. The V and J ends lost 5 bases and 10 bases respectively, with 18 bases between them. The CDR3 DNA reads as TGTGCCAGCAGCCTGAGAAGGGGCTTTTTGGAGCAGTTCTTC. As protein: CASSLRRGFLEQFF.

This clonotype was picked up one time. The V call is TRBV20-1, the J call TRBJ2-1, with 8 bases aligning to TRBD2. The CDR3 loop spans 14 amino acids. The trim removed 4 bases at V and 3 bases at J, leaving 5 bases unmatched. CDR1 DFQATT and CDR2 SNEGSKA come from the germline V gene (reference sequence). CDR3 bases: TGCAGTGCTAAAGCGGGAGATAACTACAATGAGCAGTTCTTC. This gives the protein CSAKAGDNYNEQFF.

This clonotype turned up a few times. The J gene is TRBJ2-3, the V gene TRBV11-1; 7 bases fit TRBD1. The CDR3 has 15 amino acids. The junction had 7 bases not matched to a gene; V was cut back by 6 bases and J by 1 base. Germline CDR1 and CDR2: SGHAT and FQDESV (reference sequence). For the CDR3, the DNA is TGTGCCAGCAGTCGATTAGGACAGGGCACAGATACGCAGTATTTT. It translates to CASSRLGQGTDTQYF.

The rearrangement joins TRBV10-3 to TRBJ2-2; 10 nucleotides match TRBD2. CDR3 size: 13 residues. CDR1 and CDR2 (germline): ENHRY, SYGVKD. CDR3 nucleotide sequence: TGTTTCACGAGCGGGGGGGACACCGGGGAGCTGTTTTTT. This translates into CFTSGGDTGELFF.

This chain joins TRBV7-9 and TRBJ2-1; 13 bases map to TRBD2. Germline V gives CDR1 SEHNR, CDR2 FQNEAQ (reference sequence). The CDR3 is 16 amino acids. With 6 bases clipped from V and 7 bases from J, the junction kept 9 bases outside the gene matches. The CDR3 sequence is CASSTAGLAGLNEQFF. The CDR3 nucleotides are TGTGCCAGCAGTACCGCGGGACTAGCGGGACTTAATGAGCAGTTCTTC.

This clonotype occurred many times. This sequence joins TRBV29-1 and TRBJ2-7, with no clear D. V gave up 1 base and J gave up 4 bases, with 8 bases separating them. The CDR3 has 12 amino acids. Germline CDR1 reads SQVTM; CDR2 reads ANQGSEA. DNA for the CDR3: TGCAGCGTTGAAGGAGACTTATACGAGCAGTACTTC. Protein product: CSVEGDLYEQYF.